A selection of T cell receptor beta chains follows, all from one sample in a study of breast tumors, draining lymph nodes, adjacent tissues. From the multiplex PCR reads, TCRdb called clonotypes with MiXCR, one entry per CDR3 protein. The data show under 150,000 distinct CDR3 sequences, about 20% seen once. The sample was axillary lymph node tissue. Receptors were obtained from a female donor with breast cancer. Some clones in this sample may be carry-over from other donors' samples. Both conserved end residues are part of each CDR3. Fields, in order: clone size, V gene, J gene, D gene, CDR3 protein, CDR3 DNA. A D gene is named only where the DNA matches it firmly. The size of a clone is reported for some rows only, either as once, few or many, or as a class for expanded clones.

clone_size: -
v_call: TRBV12-3/TRBV12-4
j_call: TRBJ1-1
d_call: -
cdr3_aa: CASSLSGTEAFF
cdr3_nt: TGTGCCAGCAGTTTATCTGGGACTGAAGCTTTCTTT

clone_size: -
v_call: TRBV20-1
j_call: TRBJ2-5
d_call: -
cdr3_aa: CSARSTFQGTQYF
cdr3_nt: TGCAGTGCCCGTTCCACCTTCCAAGGGACCCAGTACTTC

clone_size: many
v_call: TRBV5-1
j_call: TRBJ1-4
d_call: -
cdr3_aa: CASTQGTTNEKLFF
cdr3_nt: TGCGCCAGCACCCAGGGAACAACTAATGAAAAACTGTTTTTT

clone_size: many
v_call: TRBV24-1
j_call: TRBJ2-3
d_call: TRBD1
cdr3_aa: CAVRTGARDTQYF
cdr3_nt: TGTGCCGTACGGACAGGGGCCAGAGATACGCAGTATTTT

clone_size: many
v_call: TRBV19
j_call: TRBJ2-7
d_call: TRBD1
cdr3_aa: CATLDRGSYEQYF
cdr3_nt: TGTGCCACCTTGGACAGGGGGTCCTACGAGCAGTACTTC

clone_size: many
v_call: TRBV2
j_call: TRBJ2-7
d_call: -
cdr3_aa: CATSKGLNYEQYF
cdr3_nt: TGTGCCACTTCAAAGGGTCTAAACTACGAGCAGTACTTC

clone_size: many
v_call: TRBV3-1
j_call: TRBJ2-1
d_call: TRBD2
cdr3_aa: CASSPWSGSGANEQFF
cdr3_nt: TGTGCCAGCAGCCCTTGGAGCGGGAGCGGGGCTAATGAGCAGTTCTTC

clone_size: many
v_call: TRBV7-3
j_call: TRBJ2-1
d_call: -
cdr3_aa: CASSLRKDSNLPNEQFF
cdr3_nt: TGTGCCAGCAGCCTACGAAAGGACAGCAATCTGCCCAATGAGCAGTTCTTC

clone_size: many
v_call: TRBV20-1
j_call: TRBJ2-1
d_call: TRBD1
cdr3_aa: CSARPNRGEQFF
cdr3_nt: TGCAGTGCTAGACCAAACAGGGGAGAGCAGTTCTTC

clone_size: -
v_call: TRBV27
j_call: TRBJ2-2
d_call: TRBD2
cdr3_aa: CASSLLGQLAGGPGGELFF
cdr3_nt: TGTGCCAGCAGTTTATTGGGACAGCTAGCGGGAGGGCCTGGCGGGGAGCTGTTTTTT

clone_size: many
v_call: TRBV9
j_call: TRBJ2-5
d_call: -
cdr3_aa: CASSVEVMWGETQYF
cdr3_nt: TGTGCCAGCAGCGTAGAAGTAATGTGGGGGGAGACCCAGTACTTC

clone_size: many
v_call: TRBV28
j_call: TRBJ2-7
d_call: TRBD1
cdr3_aa: CASSRPGTGEYEQYF
cdr3_nt: TGTGCCAGCAGCCGTCCCGGGACAGGAGAGTACGAGCAGTACTTC

clone_size: many
v_call: TRBV30
j_call: TRBJ2-7
d_call: TRBD2
cdr3_aa: CAWSVGGSGNEQYF
cdr3_nt: TGTGCCTGGAGTGTAGGCGGTAGCGGGAATGAGCAGTACTTC

clone_size: many
v_call: TRBV15
j_call: TRBJ1-5
d_call: -
cdr3_aa: CATSVRADQPQHF
cdr3_nt: TGTGCCACCAGCGTAAGGGCTGATCAGCCCCAGCATTTT

clone_size: many
v_call: TRBV4-2
j_call: TRBJ1-2
d_call: -
cdr3_aa: CASSQVGQGTSYGYTF
cdr3_nt: TGTGCCAGCAGCCAAGTTGGGCAAGGGACCTCCTATGGCTACACCTTC

clone_size: -
v_call: TRBV6-5
j_call: TRBJ1-6
d_call: -
cdr3_aa: CASGKGALHF
cdr3_nt: TGTGCCAGCGGTAAGGGGGCCCTCCACTTT

clone_size: -
v_call: TRBV5-1
j_call: TRBJ2-2
d_call: -
cdr3_aa: CASNFFGGDAGELFF
cdr3_nt: TGCGCCAGCAACTTCTTCGGGGGCGACGCCGGGGAGCTGTTTTTT

clone_size: few
v_call: TRBV19
j_call: TRBJ1-5
d_call: TRBD1
cdr3_aa: CASTRTGRNQPQHF
cdr3_nt: TGTGCCAGTACCAGGACAGGGCGCAATCAGCCCCAGCATTTT

clone_size: -
v_call: TRBV11-2
j_call: TRBJ2-7
d_call: TRBD2
cdr3_aa: CASGSYGTSGTEQYF
cdr3_nt: TGTGCCAGCGGCTCGTACGGGACTAGCGGGACCGAGCAGTACTTC

clone_size: many
v_call: TRBV7-2
j_call: TRBJ1-6
d_call: -
cdr3_aa: CASSLGVGRASPLHF
cdr3_nt: TGTGCCAGCAGCTTAGGTGTGGGTAGGGCTTCACCCCTCCACTTT

clone_size: medium-sized
v_call: TRBV20-1
j_call: TRBJ2-1
d_call: TRBD2
cdr3_aa: CSAQPSGRYEQFF
cdr3_nt: TGCAGTGCTCAGCCTAGCGGGAGATATGAGCAGTTCTTC

clone_size: -
v_call: TRBV3-1
j_call: TRBJ2-7
d_call: -
cdr3_aa: CASSQPLTGLLYEQCF
cdr3_nt: TGTGCCAGCAGCCAACCCCTAACGGGACTCCTTTACGAGCAGTGCTTC

clone_size: many
v_call: TRBV5-1
j_call: TRBJ2-1
d_call: -
cdr3_aa: CASSPQADLGYNEQFF
cdr3_nt: TGCGCCAGCAGCCCTCAAGCCGACTTAGGGTACAATGAGCAGTTCTTC

clone_size: many
v_call: TRBV14
j_call: TRBJ2-5
d_call: -
cdr3_aa: CASSQDHGVTETQYF
cdr3_nt: TGTGCCAGCAGCCAAGATCATGGGGTGACAGAGACCCAGTACTTC

clone_size: many
v_call: TRBV19
j_call: TRBJ2-1
d_call: -
cdr3_aa: CASIPGRSYNEQFF
cdr3_nt: TGTGCCAGTATCCCCGGCCGATCCTACAATGAGCAGTTCTTC

clone_size: -
v_call: TRBV28
j_call: TRBJ2-3
d_call: -
cdr3_aa: CASFNRPNQPQYF
cdr3_nt: TGTGCCAGCTTCAATCGCCCGAATCAGCCCCAGTATTTT

clone_size: many
v_call: TRBV4-1
j_call: TRBJ1-4
d_call: -
cdr3_aa: CASSQDGGLATNEKLFF
cdr3_nt: TGCGCCAGCAGCCAAGATGGAGGACTTGCAACTAATGAAAAACTGTTTTTT

clone_size: many
v_call: TRBV24-1
j_call: TRBJ2-1
d_call: TRBD2
cdr3_aa: CATSDVWREHGQFF
cdr3_nt: TGTGCCACCAGTGACGTCTGGCGGGAGCACGGGCAGTTCTTC

clone_size: many
v_call: TRBV29-1
j_call: TRBJ2-3
d_call: TRBD2
cdr3_aa: CSVEVVIAGDTDTQYF
cdr3_nt: TGCAGCGTTGAAGTAGTGATTGCGGGAGACACAGATACGCAGTATTTT

clone_size: many
v_call: TRBV20-1
j_call: TRBJ2-1
d_call: TRBD1
cdr3_aa: CSASYRDRGLDEQFF
cdr3_nt: TGCAGTGCTAGTTACCGGGACAGGGGGTTGGATGAGCAGTTCTTC

clone_size: many
v_call: TRBV6-5
j_call: TRBJ2-3
d_call: -
cdr3_aa: CASRGYTDTQYF
cdr3_nt: TGTGCCAGTCGAGGTTACACAGATACGCAGTATTTT

clone_size: -
v_call: TRBV6-5
j_call: TRBJ2-3
d_call: TRBD2
cdr3_aa: CASSYSLPGGRGTDTQYF
cdr3_nt: TGTGCCAGCAGTTACTCACTTCCCGGCGGGAGGGGGACAGATACGCAGTATTTT

clone_size: many
v_call: TRBV20-1
j_call: TRBJ1-4
d_call: -
cdr3_aa: CSARGARGEKLFF
cdr3_nt: TGCAGTGCTAGAGGGGCCAGGGGAGAAAAACTGTTTTTT

clone_size: -
v_call: TRBV27
j_call: TRBJ2-7
d_call: TRBD1
cdr3_aa: CASSPDRLVYEQYF
cdr3_nt: TGTGCCAGCAGTCCGGACAGGTTGGTCTACGAGCAGTACTTC

clone_size: many
v_call: TRBV11-2
j_call: TRBJ2-1
d_call: -
cdr3_aa: CASSLEVARVGEQFF
cdr3_nt: TGTGCCAGCAGCTTAGAAGTAGCCAGGGTGGGTGAGCAGTTCTTC

clone_size: many
v_call: TRBV7-9
j_call: TRBJ2-3
d_call: -
cdr3_aa: CASSLVPDTQYF
cdr3_nt: TGTGCCAGCAGCTTAGTTCCAGATACGCAGTATTTT

clone_size: -
v_call: TRBV19
j_call: TRBJ1-1
d_call: -
cdr3_aa: CASTKGGPYEEAFF
cdr3_nt: TGTGCCAGTACCAAAGGAGGACCCTACGAGGAAGCTTTCTTT

clone_size: many
v_call: TRBV29-1
j_call: TRBJ2-2
d_call: -
cdr3_aa: CSVEEQFEGGELFF
cdr3_nt: TGCAGCGTTGAAGAGCAGTTTGAGGGCGGGGAGCTGTTTTTT

clone_size: many
v_call: TRBV29-1
j_call: TRBJ2-3
d_call: TRBD1
cdr3_aa: CSVSDRASTDTQYF
cdr3_nt: TGCAGCGTTTCTGACAGGGCTAGCACAGATACGCAGTATTTT

clone_size: few
v_call: TRBV4-1
j_call: TRBJ2-4
d_call: -
cdr3_aa: CASSGASALAKNIQYF
cdr3_nt: TGCGCCAGCAGCGGAGCTAGCGCATTAGCCAAAAACATTCAGTACTTC

clone_size: many
v_call: TRBV19
j_call: TRBJ2-3
d_call: -
cdr3_aa: CASSIGPDTQYF
cdr3_nt: TGTGCCAGTAGTATAGGCCCAGATACGCAGTATTTT

clone_size: many
v_call: TRBV18
j_call: TRBJ2-7
d_call: -
cdr3_aa: CASSPATRSYEQYF
cdr3_nt: TGTGCCAGCTCACCAGCAACCCGTTCCTACGAGCAGTACTTC